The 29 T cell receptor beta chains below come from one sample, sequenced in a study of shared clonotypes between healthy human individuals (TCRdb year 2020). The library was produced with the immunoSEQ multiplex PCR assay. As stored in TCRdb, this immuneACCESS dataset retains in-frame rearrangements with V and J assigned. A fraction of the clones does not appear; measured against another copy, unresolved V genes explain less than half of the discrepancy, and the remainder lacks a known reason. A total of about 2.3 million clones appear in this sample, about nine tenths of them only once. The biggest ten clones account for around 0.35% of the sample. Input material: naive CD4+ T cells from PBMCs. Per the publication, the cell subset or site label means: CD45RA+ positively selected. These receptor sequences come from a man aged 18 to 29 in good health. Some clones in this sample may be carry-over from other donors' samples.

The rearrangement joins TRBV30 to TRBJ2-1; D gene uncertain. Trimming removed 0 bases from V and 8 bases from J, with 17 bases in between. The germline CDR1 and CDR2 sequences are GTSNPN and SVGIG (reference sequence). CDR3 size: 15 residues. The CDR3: CAWSVLTGREDEQFF. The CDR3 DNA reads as TGTGCCTGGAGTGTCCTGACCGGAAGGGAAGATGAGCAGTTCTTC.

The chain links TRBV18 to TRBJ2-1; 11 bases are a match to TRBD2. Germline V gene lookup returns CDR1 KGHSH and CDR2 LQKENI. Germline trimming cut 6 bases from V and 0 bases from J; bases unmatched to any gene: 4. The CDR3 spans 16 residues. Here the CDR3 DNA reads TGTGCCAGCTCTCAACTAGCGGGAGCCTCCTACAATGAGCAGTTCTTC. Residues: CASSQLAGASYNEQFF.

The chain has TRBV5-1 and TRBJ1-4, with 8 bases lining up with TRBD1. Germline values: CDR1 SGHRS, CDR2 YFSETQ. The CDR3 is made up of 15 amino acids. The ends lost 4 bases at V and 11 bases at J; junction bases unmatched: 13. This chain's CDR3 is CASSDPGQEVLKLFF. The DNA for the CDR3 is TGCGCCAGCAGCGACCCGGGACAGGAGGTCCTCAAACTGTTTTTT. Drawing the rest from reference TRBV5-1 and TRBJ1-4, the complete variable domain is KAGVTQTPRYLIKTRGQQVTLSCSPISGHRSVSWYQQTPGQGLQFLFEYFSETQRNKGNFPGRFSGRQFSNSRSEMNVSTLELGDSALYLCASSDPGQEVLKLFFGSGTQLSVL.

CDR3 sequence (DNA): TGTGCCAGCAAGGTCAGGTCCTACACCGGGGAGCTGTTTTTT. This sequence encodes CASKVRSYTGELFF. The chain uses TRBV28 and TRBJ2-2; unclear D gene. The germline CDR1 and CDR2 sequences are MDHEN and SYDVKM. The V gene lost 7 bases and the J gene lost 3 bases, with 12 bases spanning the gap. The CDR3 has 14 residues.

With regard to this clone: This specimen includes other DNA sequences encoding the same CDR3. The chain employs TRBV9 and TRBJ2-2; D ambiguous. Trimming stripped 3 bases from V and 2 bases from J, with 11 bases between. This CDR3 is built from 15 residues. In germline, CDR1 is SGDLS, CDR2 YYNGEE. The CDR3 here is CASSARSLNTGELFF. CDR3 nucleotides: TGTGCCAGCAGCGCACGTTCCTTAAACACCGGGGAGCTGTTTTTT.

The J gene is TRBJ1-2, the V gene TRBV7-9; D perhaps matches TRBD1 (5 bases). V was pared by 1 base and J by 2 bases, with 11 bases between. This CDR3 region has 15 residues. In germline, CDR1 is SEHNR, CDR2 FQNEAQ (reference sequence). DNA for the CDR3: TGTGCCAGCAGCTTAGAGGGGCTGAAAAACTATGGCTACACCTTC. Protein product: CASSLEGLKNYGYTF.

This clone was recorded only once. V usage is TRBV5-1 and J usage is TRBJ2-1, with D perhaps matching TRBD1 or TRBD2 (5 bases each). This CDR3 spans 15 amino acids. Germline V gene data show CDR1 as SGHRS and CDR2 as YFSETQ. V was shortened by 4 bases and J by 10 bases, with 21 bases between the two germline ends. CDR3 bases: TGCGCCAGCAGCCCCCCGGGGCAGGAGAGACCCGAGCAGTTCTTC. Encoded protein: CASSPPGQERPEQFF.

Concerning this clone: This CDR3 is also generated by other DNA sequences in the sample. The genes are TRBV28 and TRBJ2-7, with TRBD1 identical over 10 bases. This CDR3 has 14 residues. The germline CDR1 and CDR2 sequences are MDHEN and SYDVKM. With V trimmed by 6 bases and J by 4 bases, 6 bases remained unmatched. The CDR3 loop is CASSSRDRGYEQYF. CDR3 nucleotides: TGTGCCAGCAGCTCCCGGGACAGGGGTTACGAGCAGTACTTC.

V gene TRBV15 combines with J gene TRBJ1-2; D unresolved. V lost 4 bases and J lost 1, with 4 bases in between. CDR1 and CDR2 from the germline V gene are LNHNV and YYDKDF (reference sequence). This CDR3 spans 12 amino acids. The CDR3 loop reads CATSNLNYGYTF. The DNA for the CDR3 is TGTGCCACCAGCAACCTTAACTATGGCTACACCTTC.

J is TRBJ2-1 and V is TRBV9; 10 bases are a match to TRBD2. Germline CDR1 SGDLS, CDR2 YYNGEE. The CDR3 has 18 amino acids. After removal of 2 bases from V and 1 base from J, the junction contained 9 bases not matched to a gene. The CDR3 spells CASSVRPTSGPSYNEQFF. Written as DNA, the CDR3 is TGTGCCAGCAGCGTCCGACCGACTAGCGGGCCTTCCTACAATGAGCAGTTCTTC.

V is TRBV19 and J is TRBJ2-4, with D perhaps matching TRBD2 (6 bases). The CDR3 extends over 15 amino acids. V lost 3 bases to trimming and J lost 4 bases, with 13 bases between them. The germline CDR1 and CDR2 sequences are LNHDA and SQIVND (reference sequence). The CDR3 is CASSISRGSKNIQYF. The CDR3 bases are TGTGCCAGTAGTATTTCTCGGGGGTCAAAAAACATTCAGTACTTC. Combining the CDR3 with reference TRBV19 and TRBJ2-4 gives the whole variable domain DGGITQSPKYLFRKEGQNVTLSCEQNLNHDAMYWYRQDPGQGLRLIYYSQIVNDFQKGDIAEGYSVSREKKESFPLTVTSAQKNPTAFYLCASSISRGSKNIQYFGAGTRLSVL.

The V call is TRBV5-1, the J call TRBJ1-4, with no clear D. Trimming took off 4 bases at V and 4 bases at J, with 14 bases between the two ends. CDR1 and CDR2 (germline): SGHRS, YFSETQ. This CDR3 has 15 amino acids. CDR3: CASSPTGLYNEKLFF. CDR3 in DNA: TGCGCCAGCAGCCCGACCGGCCTTTATAATGAAAAACTGTTTTTT.

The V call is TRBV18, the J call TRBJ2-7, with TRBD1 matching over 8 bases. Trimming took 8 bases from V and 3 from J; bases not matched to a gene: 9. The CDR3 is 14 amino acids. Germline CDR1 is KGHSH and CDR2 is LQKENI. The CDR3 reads CASGRTGWDYEQYF. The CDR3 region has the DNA TGTGCCAGCGGCCGGACAGGGTGGGACTACGAGCAGTACTTC.

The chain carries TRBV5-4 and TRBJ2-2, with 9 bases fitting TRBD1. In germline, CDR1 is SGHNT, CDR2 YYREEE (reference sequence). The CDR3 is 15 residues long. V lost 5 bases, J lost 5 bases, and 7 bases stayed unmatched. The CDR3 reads CASSYGTGKTGELFF. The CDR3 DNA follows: TGTGCCAGCAGTTACGGGACAGGGAAGACCGGGGAGCTGTTTTTT.

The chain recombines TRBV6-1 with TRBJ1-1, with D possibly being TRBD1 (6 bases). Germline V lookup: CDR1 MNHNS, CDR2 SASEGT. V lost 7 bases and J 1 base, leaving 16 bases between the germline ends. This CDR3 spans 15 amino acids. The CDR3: CASKEQGRTNTEAFF. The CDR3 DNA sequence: TGTGCCAGCAAAGAACAGGGTAGGACGAACACTGAAGCTTTCTTT.

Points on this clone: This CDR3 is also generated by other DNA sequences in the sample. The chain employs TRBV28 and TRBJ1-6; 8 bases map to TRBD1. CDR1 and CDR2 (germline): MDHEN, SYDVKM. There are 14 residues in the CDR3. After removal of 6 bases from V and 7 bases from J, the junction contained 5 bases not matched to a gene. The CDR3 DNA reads TGTGCCAGCAGCTCCGGACAGGGCAATTCACCCCTCCACTTT. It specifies CASSSGQGNSPLHF.

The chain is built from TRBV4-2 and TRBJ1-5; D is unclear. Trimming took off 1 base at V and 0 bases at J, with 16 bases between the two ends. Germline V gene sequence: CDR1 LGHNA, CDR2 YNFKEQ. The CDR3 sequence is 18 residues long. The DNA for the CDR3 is TGTGCCAGCAGCCAAGTGTCGGCAGGTCCTTATAGCAATCAGCCCCAGCATTTT. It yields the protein CASSQVSAGPYSNQPQHF.

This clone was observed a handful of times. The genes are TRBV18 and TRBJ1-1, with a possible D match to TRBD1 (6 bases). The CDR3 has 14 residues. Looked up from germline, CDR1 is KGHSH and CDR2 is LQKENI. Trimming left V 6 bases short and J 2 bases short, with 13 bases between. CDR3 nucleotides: TGTGCCAGCTCCGCACAGGGACGAAACACTGAAGCTTTCTTT. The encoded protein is CASSAQGRNTEAFF.

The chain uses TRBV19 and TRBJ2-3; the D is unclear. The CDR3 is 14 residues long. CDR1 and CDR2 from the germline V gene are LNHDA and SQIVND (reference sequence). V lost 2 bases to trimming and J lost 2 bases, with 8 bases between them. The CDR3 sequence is CASSIRQHTDTQYF. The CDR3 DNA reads TGTGCCAGTAGTATACGGCAGCACACAGATACGCAGTATTTT.

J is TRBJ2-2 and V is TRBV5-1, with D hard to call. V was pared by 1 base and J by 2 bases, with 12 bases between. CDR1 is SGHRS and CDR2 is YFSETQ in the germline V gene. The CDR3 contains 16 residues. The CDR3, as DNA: TGCGCCAGCAGCTTGTCGCAGACCTCCAACACCGGGGAGCTGTTTTTT. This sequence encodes CASSLSQTSNTGELFF.

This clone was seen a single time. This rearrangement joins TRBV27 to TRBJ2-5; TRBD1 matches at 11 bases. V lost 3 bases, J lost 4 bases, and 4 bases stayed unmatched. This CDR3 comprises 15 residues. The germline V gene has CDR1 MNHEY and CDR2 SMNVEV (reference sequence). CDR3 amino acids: CASSFGTGGGETQYF. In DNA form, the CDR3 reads TGTGCCAGCAGTTTTGGGACAGGGGGGGGAGAGACCCAGTACTTC.

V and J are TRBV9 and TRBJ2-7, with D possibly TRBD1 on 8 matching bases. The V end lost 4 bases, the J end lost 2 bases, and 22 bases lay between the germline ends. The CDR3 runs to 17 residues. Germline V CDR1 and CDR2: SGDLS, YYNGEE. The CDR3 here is CASSPRGGTGKTYEQYF. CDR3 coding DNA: TGTGCCAGCAGCCCTAGGGGGGGGACAGGAAAAACCTACGAGCAGTACTTC.

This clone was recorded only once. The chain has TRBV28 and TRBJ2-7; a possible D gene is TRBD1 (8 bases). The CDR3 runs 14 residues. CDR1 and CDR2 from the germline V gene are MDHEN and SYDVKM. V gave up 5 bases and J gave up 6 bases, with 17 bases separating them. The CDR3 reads CASSTAGQVSEQYF. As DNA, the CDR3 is TGTGCCAGCAGTACAGCGGGACAGGTATCCGAGCAGTACTTC. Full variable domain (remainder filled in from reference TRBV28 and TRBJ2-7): DVKVTQSSRYLVKRTGEKVFLECVQDMDHENMFWYRQDPGLGLRLIYFSYDVKMKEKGDIPEGYSVSREKKERFSLILESASTNQTSMYLCASSTAGQVSEQYFGPGTRLTVT.

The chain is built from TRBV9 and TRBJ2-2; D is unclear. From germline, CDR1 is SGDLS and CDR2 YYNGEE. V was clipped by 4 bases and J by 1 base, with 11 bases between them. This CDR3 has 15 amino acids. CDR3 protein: CASSPRIGNTGELFF. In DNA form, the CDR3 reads TGTGCCAGCAGCCCCCGGATCGGGAACACCGGGGAGCTGTTTTTT.

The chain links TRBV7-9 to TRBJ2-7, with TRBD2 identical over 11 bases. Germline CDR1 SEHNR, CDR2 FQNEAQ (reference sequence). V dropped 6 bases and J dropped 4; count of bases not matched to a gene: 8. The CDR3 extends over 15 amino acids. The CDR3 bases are TGTGCCAGCAGTGGACTAGCGGGTATCTTATACGAGCAGTACTTC. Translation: CASSGLAGILYEQYF. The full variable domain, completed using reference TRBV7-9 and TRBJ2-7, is DTGVSQNPRHKITKRGQNVTFRCDPISEHNRLYWYRQTLGQGPEFLTYFQNEAQLEKSRLLSDRFSAERPKGSFSTLEIQRTEQGDSAMYLCASSGLAGILYEQYFGPGTRLTVT.

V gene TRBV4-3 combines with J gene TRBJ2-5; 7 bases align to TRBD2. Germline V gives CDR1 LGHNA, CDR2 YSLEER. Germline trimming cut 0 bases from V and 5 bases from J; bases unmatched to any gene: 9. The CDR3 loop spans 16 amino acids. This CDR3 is CASSQDRTGGRETQYF. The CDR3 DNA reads TGCGCCAGCAGCCAAGATCGAACGGGAGGCAGGGAGACCCAGTACTTC.

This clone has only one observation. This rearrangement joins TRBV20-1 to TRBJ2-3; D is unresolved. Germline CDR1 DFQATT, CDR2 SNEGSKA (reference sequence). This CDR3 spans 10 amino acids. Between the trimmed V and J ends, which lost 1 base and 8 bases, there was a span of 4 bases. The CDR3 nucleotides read TGCAGTGCTAGAGGAGCTACGCAGTATTTT. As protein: CSARGATQYF.

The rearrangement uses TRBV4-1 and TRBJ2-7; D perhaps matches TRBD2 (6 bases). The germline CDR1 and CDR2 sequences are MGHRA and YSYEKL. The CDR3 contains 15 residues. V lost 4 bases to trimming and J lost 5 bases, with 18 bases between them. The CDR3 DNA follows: TGCGCCAGCAGCCTCTTTTCCGGGAGTCTCGACGAGCAGTACTTC. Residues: CASSLFSGSLDEQYF.

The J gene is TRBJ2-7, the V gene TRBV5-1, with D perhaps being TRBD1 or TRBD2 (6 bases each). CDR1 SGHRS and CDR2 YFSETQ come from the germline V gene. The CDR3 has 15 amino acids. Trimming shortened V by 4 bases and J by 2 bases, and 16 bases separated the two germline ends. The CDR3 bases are TGCGCCAGCAGCCCGGATGGGGGGCGCCCCTACGAGCAGTACTTC. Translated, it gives CASSPDGGRPYEQYF.